These T cell receptor beta chains were read from a single sample in a study of T cell clonotyping in hematopoietic cell transplantation. Repertoires were generated with immunoSEQ multiplex PCR, while TCRdb's copy carries only in-frame clones and drops some. The sample has around 16,000 clones, about 61% seen once; the top ten hold roughly 12%. Sequences were derived from PBMCs, sampled 30 days after allogeneic stem cell transplant. Receptors were obtained from a male patient aged 45 to 59 who had an allogeneic stem cell transplant from an unrelated donor, so T cells may come from the graft donor. Some clones in this sample may be carry-over from other donors' samples. CDR3s leave out the opening cysteine and the closing phenylalanine or tryptophan. The order of the fields is V gene, J gene, CDR3 protein.

V: TRBV5-1
J: TRBJ2-5
CDR3: ASSVLASGEETQY

V: TRBV19
J: TRBJ1-5
CDR3: ASSTLHRGSNQPQH

V: TRBV11-3
J: TRBJ1-3
CDR3: ASSLGI

V: TRBV30
J: TRBJ1-2
CDR3: AYSQGTNYGYT

V: TRBV4-2
J: TRBJ2-7
CDR3: ASSQIPREASYEQY

V: TRBV7-2
J: TRBJ2-7
CDR3: ASSYGLAGGPRNEQY

V: TRBV19
J: TRBJ2-7
CDR3: ASSMAVGSLEQY

V: TRBV5-1
J: TRBJ1-5
CDR3: ASSLGPDNQPQH

V: TRBV28
J: TRBJ1-5
CDR3: ASRTTGGSNQPQH

V: TRBV10-3
J: TRBJ1-4
CDR3: AISEQGPTNEKLF

V: TRBV14
J: TRBJ2-5
CDR3: ASSQAGGETQY